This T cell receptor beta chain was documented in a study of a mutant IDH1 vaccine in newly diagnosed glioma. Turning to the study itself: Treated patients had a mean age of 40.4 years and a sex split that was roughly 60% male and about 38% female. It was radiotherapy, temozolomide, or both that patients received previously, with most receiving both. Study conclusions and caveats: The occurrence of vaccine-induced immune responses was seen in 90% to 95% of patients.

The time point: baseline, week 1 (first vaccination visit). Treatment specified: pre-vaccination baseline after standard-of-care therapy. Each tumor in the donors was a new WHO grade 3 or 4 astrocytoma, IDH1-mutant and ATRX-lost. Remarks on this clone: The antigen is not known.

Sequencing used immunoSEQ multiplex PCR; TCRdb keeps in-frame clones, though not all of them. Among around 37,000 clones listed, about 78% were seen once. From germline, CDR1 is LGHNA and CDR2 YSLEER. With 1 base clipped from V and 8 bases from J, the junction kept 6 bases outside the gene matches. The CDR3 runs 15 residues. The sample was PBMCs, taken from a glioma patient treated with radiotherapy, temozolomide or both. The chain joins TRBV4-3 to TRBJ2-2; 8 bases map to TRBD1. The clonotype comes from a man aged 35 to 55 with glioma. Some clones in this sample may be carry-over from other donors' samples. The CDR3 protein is CASSQGAGGWGELFF. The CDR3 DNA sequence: TGCGCCAGCAGCCAAGGGGCAGGGGGCTGGGGGGAGCTGTTTTTT.